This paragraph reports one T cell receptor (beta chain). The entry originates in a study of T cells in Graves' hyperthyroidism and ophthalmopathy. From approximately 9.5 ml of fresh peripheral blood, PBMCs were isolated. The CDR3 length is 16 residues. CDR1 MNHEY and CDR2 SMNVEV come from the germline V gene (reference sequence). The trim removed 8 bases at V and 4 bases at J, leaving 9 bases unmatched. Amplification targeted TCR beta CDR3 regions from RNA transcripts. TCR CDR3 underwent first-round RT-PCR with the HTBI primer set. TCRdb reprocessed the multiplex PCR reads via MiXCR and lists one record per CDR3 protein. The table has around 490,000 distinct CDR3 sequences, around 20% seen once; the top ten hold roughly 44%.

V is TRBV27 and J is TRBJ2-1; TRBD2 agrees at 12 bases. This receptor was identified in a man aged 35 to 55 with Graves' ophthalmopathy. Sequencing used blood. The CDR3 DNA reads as TGTGCCAGCTCGGGACTAGCGGGTGGGTTATACAATGAGCAGTTCTTC. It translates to CASSGLAGGLYNEQFF.